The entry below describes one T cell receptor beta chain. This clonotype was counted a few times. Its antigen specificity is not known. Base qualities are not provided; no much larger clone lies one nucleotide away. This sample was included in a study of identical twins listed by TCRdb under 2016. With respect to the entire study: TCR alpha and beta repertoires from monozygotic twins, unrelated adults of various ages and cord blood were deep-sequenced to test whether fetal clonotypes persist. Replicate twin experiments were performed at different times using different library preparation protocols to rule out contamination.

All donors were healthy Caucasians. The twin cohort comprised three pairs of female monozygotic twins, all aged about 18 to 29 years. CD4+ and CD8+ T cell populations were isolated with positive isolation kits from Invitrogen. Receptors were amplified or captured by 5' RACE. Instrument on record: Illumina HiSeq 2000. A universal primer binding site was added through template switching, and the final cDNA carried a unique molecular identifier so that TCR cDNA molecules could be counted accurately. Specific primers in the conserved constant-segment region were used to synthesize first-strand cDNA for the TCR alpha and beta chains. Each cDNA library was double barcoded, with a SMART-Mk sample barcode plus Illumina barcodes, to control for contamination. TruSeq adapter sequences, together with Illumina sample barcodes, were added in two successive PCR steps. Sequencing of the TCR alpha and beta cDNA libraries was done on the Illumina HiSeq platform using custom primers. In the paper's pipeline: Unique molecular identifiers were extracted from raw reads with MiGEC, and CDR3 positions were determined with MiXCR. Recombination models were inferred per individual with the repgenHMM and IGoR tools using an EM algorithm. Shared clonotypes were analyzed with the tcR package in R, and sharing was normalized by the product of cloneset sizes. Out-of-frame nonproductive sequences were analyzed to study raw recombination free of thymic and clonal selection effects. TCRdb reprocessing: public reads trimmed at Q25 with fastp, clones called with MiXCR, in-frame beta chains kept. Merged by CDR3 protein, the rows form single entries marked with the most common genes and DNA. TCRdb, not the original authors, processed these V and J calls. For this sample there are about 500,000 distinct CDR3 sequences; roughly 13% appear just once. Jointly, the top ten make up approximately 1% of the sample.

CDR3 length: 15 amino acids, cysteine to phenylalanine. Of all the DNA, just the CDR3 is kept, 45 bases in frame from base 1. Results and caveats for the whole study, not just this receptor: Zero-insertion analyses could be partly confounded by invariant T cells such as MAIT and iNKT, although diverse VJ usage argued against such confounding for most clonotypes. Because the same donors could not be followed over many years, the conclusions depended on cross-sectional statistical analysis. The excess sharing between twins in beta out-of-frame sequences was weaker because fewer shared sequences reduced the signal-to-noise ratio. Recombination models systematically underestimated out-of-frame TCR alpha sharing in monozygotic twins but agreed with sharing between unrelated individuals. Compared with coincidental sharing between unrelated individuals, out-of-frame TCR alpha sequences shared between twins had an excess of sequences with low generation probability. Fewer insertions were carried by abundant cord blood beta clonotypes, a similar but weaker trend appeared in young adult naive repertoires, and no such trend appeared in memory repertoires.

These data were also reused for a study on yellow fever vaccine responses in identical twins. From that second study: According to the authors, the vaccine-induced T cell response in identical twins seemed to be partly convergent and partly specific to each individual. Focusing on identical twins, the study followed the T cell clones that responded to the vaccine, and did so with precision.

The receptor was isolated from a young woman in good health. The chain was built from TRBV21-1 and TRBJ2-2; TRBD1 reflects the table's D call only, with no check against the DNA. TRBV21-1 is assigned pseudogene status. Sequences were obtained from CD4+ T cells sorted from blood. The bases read TGTGCCAGCAGACGGAGCGACAGGACCTCCGGGGAGCTGTTTTTT. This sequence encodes CASRRSDRTSGELFF.